Below, 9 T cell receptor beta chains from the same sample are listed, as sequenced in a study of identical twins. TCRdb called the 5' RACE reads again in MiXCR, with one record for every CDR3 protein. Of roughly 1,500,000 distinct CDR3 sequences listed, about 32% are singletons. Sequenced material: cord blood. These receptors were obtained from a newborn girl in good health.

The chain combines TRBV18 with TRBJ1-4; 10 bases align to TRBD1. The J segment lost 6 bases and the V segment lost 4 bases, leaving 11 bases of the junction unmatched. The CDR3 length is 17 residues. The germline V gene has CDR1 KGHSH and CDR2 LQKENI. CDR3 in amino acids: CASSLYAPGTGDEKLFF. The CDR3 nucleotides are TGTGCCAGCTCACTATACGCTCCGGGGACAGGGGATGAAAAACTGTTTTTT.

V and J are TRBV20-1 and TRBJ2-1; D is possibly TRBD2 (6 bases). The CDR3 is made up of 15 amino acids. From germline, CDR1 is DFQATT and CDR2 SNEGSKA (reference sequence). The V and J ends lost 5 bases and 5 bases respectively, with 19 bases between them. The chain's CDR3 is CSARLAGRSNNEQFF. The CDR3 DNA reads as TGCAGTGCTCGCTTGGCGGGGAGGTCAAACAATGAGCAGTTCTTC.

This sequence joins TRBV14 and TRBJ2-4, with 10 bases identical to TRBD2. The DNA end favors TRBJ2-7, so the J call may be wrong. This CDR3 is 18 amino acids long. CDR1 and CDR2 (germline): SGHDN, FVKESK. The DNA of the CDR3 is TGTGCCAGCAGCCACGGACTAGCGGCATTAAGCTCCTACAACGAGCAGTACTTC. Protein: CASSHGLAALSSYNEQYF.

This clonotype turned up a few times. V and J are TRBV20-1 and TRBJ2-5; D might be TRBD2 (6 bases). The CDR3 is 14 residues long. V lost 3 bases and J lost 3, with 14 bases in between. Germline assignment: CDR1 DFQATT and CDR2 SNEGSKA (reference sequence). This chain's CDR3 is CSARGGPPKETQYF. CDR3 in DNA: TGCAGTGCTAGGGGGGGTCCACCCAAAGAGACCCAGTACTTC.

A few counts support this clonotype. The chain is built from TRBV20-1 and TRBJ2-7; perhaps TRBD2 as D (5 bases). V gave up 8 bases and J gave up 2 bases, with 13 bases separating them. The germline V gene has CDR1 DFQATT and CDR2 SNEGSKA (reference sequence). CDR3 size: 12 residues. The CDR3 loop is CSYAILAYEQYF. For the CDR3, the DNA is TGCAGTTATGCTATACTAGCCTACGAGCAGTACTTC.

The V call is TRBV6-1, the J call TRBJ2-1; D uncertain. The CDR3 spans 13 residues. Trimming took off 8 bases at V and 2 bases at J, with 10 bases between the two ends. In germline, CDR1 is MNHNS, CDR2 SASEGT. CDR3 nucleotide sequence: TGTGCCAGCGAGCGAATAGCCTACAATGAGCAGTTCTTC. Protein: CASERIAYNEQFF.

This clonotype was detected ten times or more. The chain links TRBV4-2 to TRBJ2-3, with D uncertain. Germline V lookup: CDR1 LGHNA, CDR2 YNFKEQ. V dropped 3 bases and J dropped 3 bases, with 10 bases sitting between them. The CDR3 length is 14 residues. DNA of the CDR3: TGTGCCAGCAGCCACCCCGACTTAACAGATACGCAGTATTTT. Its translation is CASSHPDLTDTQYF.

The rearrangement links TRBV20-1 to TRBJ2-4; D gene uncertain. CDR3 length: 15 amino acids. Trimming took off 1 base at V and 0 bases at J, with 10 bases between the two ends. Germline V gene data show CDR1 as DFQATT and CDR2 as SNEGSKA (reference sequence). CDR3 sequence (DNA): TGCAGTGCTAGAGCCCACAGTGTAGCCAAAAACATTCAGTACTTC. It translates to CSARAHSVAKNIQYF.

V gene TRBV20-1 combines with J gene TRBJ2-5; the match to TRBD2 covers 12 bases. The CDR3 sequence is 15 residues long. The germline V gene has CDR1 DFQATT and CDR2 SNEGSKA (reference sequence). The V segment lost 5 bases and the J segment 2 bases; nucleotides outside the gene matches: 6. CDR3 amino acids: CSAQRLAGVQETQYF. The CDR3 DNA reads as TGCAGTGCTCAGAGACTAGCGGGGGTACAAGAGACCCAGTACTTC.